This entry lists 3 T cell receptor beta chains sequenced from one sample in a study of blood T cell repertoires in COVID-19. The protocol was immunoSEQ multiplex PCR, while the TCRdb copy is restricted to in-frame clones and leaves out a portion. The sample has some 120,000 clones, almost 85% seen once. Sequenced sample: peripheral blood. These receptors originate from a man in his 70s with active or convalescent COVID-19.

This clone was observed a few times. The chain joins TRBV6-5 to TRBJ2-7; 7 bases match TRBD1. Per germline, CDR1 MNHEY and CDR2 SVGAGI. This CDR3 has 14 amino acids. The J segment lost 5 bases and the V segment lost 2 bases, leaving 6 bases of the junction unmatched. CDR3 sequence: CASSYGRGGNEQYF. CDR3 sequence (DNA): TGTGCCAGCAGTTACGGTAGAGGGGGCAACGAGCAGTACTTC.

The V gene is TRBV29-1, the J gene TRBJ1-1; possibly TRBD1 for D (5 bases). CDR3 size: 13 residues. Germline loops: CDR1 SQVTM, CDR2 ANQGSEA. V was shortened by 3 bases and J by 0 bases, with 8 bases between the two germline ends. CDR3 residues: CSVDTGMNTEAFF. Written as DNA, the CDR3 is TGCAGCGTTGATACAGGAATGAACACTGAAGCTTTCTTT. The full variable domain, in which reference TRBV29-1 and TRBJ1-1 provide the parts outside the CDR3, is SAVISQKPSRDICQRGTSLTIQCQVDSQVTMMFWYRQQPGQSLTLIATANQGSEATYESGFVIDKFPISRPNLTFSTLTVSNMSPEDSSIYLCSVDTGMNTEAFFGQGTRLTVV.

The CDR3 bases are TGCAGCGCCACCCAGGCTAACAATCAGCCCCAGCATTTT. Protein product: CSATQANNQPQHF. The chain carries TRBV29-1 and TRBJ1-5; D unclear. V dropped 7 bases and J dropped 3 bases, with 13 bases sitting between them. Germline V gene data show CDR1 as SQVTM and CDR2 as ANQGSEA. The length of the CDR3 is 13 residues.